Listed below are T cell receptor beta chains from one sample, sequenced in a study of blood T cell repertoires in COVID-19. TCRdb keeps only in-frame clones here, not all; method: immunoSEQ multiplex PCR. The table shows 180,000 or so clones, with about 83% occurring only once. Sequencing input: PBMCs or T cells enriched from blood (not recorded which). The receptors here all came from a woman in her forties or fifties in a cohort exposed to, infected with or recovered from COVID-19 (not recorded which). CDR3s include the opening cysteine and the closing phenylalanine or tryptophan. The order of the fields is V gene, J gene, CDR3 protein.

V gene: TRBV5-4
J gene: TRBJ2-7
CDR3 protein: CASSKDRDRSYEQYF

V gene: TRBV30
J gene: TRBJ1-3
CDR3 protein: CAWRTLGNTIYF

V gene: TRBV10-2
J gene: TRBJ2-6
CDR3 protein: CASSHRDIGANVLTF

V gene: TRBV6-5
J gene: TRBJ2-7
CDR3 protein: CASNAGVAYEQYF

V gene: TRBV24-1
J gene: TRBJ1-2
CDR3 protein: CATSDFIGYTF

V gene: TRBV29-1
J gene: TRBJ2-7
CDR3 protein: CSVEGETGRSEQYF

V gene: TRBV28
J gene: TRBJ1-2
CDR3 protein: CASSSPGQGANYGYTF

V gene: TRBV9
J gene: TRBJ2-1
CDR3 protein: CASSVLSGGYNEQFF

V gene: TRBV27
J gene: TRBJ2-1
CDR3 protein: CASSPPGMGYNEQFF

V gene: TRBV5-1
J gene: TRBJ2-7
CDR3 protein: CASSFNSVYEQYF

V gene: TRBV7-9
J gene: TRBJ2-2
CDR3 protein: CASSYPRTGPGELFF

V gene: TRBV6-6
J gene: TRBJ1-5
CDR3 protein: CASNYDERQPQHF

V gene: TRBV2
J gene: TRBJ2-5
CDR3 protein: CASSGPGTQYF

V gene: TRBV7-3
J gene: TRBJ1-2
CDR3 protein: CASGTENYGYTF

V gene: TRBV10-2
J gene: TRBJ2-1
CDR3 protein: CASSEVSMSYNEQFF

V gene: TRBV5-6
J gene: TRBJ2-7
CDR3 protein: CASRRWTSGSSYEQYF

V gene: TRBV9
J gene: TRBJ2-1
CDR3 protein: CASSVTTSSYNEQFF

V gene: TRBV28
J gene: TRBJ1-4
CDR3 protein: CASQTATNEKLFF

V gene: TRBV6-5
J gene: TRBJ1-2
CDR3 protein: CATPGGDYGYTF

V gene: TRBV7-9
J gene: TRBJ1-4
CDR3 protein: CASSQRTEDEKLFF

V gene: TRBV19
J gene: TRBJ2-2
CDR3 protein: CASTRSGGELFF

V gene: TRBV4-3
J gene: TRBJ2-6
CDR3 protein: CASSQTGAGANVLTF

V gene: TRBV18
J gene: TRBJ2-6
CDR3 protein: CASSPRVNSGANVLTF

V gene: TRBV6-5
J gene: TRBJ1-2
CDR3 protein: CASSYQGLSGYTF

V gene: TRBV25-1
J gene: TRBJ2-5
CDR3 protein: CASNSPTRGQETQYF

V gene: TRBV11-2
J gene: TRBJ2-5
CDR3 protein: CASRTRGPEETQYF

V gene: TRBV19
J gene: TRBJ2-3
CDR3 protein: CASSRQGQGSTDTQYF

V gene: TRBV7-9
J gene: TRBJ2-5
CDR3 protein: CAEAAGNQETQYF

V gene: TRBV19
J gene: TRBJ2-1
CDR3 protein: CASRSIGDNEQFF

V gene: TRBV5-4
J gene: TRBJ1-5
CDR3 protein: CASSLERESPQHF

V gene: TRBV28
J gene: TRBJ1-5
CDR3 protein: CASSPRTTTHQPQHF

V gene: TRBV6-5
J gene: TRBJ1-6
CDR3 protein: CASSYGSGWGSPLHF

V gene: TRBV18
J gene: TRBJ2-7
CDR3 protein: CASSPGTGPGYEQYF

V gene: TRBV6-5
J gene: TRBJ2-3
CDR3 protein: CASSVSTDTQYF

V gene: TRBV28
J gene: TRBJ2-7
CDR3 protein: CASSRPAGVREQYF

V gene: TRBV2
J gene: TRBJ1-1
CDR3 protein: CASSPVRDTEAFF

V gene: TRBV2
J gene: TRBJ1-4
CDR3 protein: CASNQIPQREKLFF

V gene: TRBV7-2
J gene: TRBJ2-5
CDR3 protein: CASSLVPSGGAAQETQYF

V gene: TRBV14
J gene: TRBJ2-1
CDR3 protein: CASSQELAADEQFF

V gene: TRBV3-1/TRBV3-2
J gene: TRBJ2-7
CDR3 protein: CASSRRPVGLRDRGDEQYF

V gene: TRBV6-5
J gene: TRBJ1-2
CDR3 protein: CASSYGADYGYTF

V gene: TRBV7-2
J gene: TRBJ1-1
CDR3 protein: CASSLRLLAEAFF

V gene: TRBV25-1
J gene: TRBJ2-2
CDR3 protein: CASSEPRDRLNTGELFF

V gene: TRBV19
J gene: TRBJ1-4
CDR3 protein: CASSGGTGTEKLFF

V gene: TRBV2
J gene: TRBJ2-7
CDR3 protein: CATGQGSEQYF

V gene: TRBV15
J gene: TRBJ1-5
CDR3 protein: CATSITRQGGGQPQHF

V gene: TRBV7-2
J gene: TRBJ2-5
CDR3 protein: CASSLPPGGGTQYF

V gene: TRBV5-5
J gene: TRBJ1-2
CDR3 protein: CASARGDGGGGYTF

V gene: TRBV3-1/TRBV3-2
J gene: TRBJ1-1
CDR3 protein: CASSLEDRAVNTEAFF

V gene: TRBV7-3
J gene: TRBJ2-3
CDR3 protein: CASSPRTSSTDTQYF

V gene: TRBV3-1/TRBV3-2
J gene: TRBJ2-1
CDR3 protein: CASSPRFGSGPTYNEQFF

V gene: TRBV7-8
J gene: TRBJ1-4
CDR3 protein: CASSSETGMNEKLFF

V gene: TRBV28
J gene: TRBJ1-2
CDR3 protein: CASIAQGNYGYTF

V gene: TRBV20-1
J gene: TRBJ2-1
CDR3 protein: CSASPGRSYNEQFF

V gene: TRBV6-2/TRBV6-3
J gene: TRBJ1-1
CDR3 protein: CASSLSFARAEAFF

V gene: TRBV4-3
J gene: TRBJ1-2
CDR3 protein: CASSPLQNYGYTF

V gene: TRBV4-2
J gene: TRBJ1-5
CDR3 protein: CASSPENRGDQPQHF

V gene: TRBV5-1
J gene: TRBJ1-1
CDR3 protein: CASSTGTRNTEAFF

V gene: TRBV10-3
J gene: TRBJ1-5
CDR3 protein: CAIRGTGGENQPQHF